The rows below give T cell receptor beta chains drawn from one sample of a study of STAT5B mutations in CD4+ large granular lymphocyte leukemia. Generated by immunoSEQ multiplex PCR, the TCRdb table keeps only in-frame clones and is missing some. The sample holds roughly 32,000 clones, roughly 91% seen once. Input material: CD4+ T cells from blood buffy coats. These receptors were obtained from a human donor in good health. The CDR3 runs from the conserved cysteine through the conserved F or W. The order of the fields is clone size, J gene, D gene, V gene, CDR3 DNA, CDR3 protein. The D gene is left open where the match is weak. Size tells how often a clone was seen (once, few, many) or the class of an expanded clone, and some rows leave it out.

>-|TRBJ1-3|TRBD1|TRBV6-6
TGTGCCAGCAGTTCGCGGCGGGACAGGGGAAACACCATATATTTT
CASSSRRDRGNTIYF
>-|TRBJ2-3|TRBD1|TRBV5-1
TGCGCCAGCAGCCTAGACAGGGGTTTAGACATTTATACGCAGTATTTT
CASSLDRGLDIYTQYF
>-|TRBJ2-1|-|TRBV5-1
TGCGCCAGCAGCTTGCCCACTGGACATGAGCAGTTCTTC
CASSLPTGHEQFF
>-|TRBJ2-3|-|TRBV10-2
TGCGCCAGCAGTGGGGCAGGCGGGTCAGATACGCAGTATTTT
CASSGAGGSDTQYF
>-|TRBJ1-2|-|TRBV5-1
TGCGCCAGCAGCTCCGGACAGACCTTCGATGGCTACACCTTC
CASSSGQTFDGYTF
>-|TRBJ2-2|TRBD1|TRBV6-5
TGTGCCAGCAGCAGAGGACAGGGGAACACCGGGGAGCTGTTTTTT
CASSRGQGNTGELFF
>-|TRBJ2-5|-|TRBV1
TGCACCAGCAGCCAAGACCTTGAGCAAGAGACCCAGTACTTC
CTSSQDLEQETQYF
>-|TRBJ2-7|-|TRBV11-2
TGTGCCAGCAGCTTAGTAGTAGGGGTCGCCAAGGGATACGAGCAGTACTTC
CASSLVVGVAKGYEQYF
>-|TRBJ2-7|TRBD1|TRBV6-5
TGTGCCAGCGGAACCCGGGACAGGGGGTACGAGCAGTACTTC
CASGTRDRGYEQYF
>-|TRBJ2-1|-|TRBV11-2
TGTGCCAGCAGCTTAGGTATGGAAGTCGCGAATGAGCAGTTCTTC
CASSLGMEVANEQFF
>-|TRBJ2-7|-|TRBV4-1
TGCGCCAGCAGCCAACAGGGGGGGTTAGGGTCCTACGAGCAGTACTTC
CASSQQGGLGSYEQYF
>once|TRBJ2-7|-|TRBV28
TGTGCCAGCACCCCGAGCCGGGGGCCGGCCTACGAGCAGTACTTC
CASTPSRGPAYEQYF
>-|TRBJ2-7|TRBD2|TRBV27
TGTGCCACCCGAGCGGGAGGTAGCTCCTACGAGCAGTACTTC
CATRAGGSSYEQYF
>-|TRBJ1-4|TRBD1|TRBV28
TGTGCCAGCAGCCGACCTGCGGGACAGAATGAAAAACTGTTTTTT
CASSRPAGQNEKLFF
>-|TRBJ2-3|-|TRBV6-1
TGTGCCCCTCACGTCCGCACAGATACGCAGTATTTT
CAPHVRTDTQYF
>-|TRBJ2-3|-|TRBV14
TGTGCCAGCAGCCAGGACAGCACAGATACGCAGTATTTT
CASSQDSTDTQYF
>few|TRBJ2-7|-|TRBV28
TGTGCCAGCTCCGGGCAGCCTTACCACGAGCAGTACTTC
CASSGQPYHEQYF
>-|TRBJ1-3|-|TRBV6-1
TGTGCCAGCAGACCCATTGGAGGCGGAAACACCATATATTTT
CASRPIGGGNTIYF
>-|TRBJ2-4|TRBD2|TRBV6-1
TGTGCCAGCACCGACAGCGGGAGGTACATTCAGTACTTC
CASTDSGRYIQYF
>-|TRBJ2-5|TRBD1|TRBV7-7
TGTGCCAGCAGCTCGAATCCGGGACAGGGGGAGACCCAGTACTTC
CASSSNPGQGETQYF
>-|TRBJ1-2|TRBD1|TRBV19
TGTGCCAGTAGTATGCAGGGGGCGAATAGGGCCTATGGCTACACCTTC
CASSMQGANRAYGYTF
>-|TRBJ2-7|TRBD2|TRBV7-8
TGTGCCAGCAGCTTAGTCGGACTAGCGGGAGTGGGCGAGCAGTACTTC
CASSLVGLAGVGEQYF
>-|TRBJ2-7|-|TRBV5-4
TGTGCCAGCAGCTTAGGGTACACCTACGAGCAGTACTTC
CASSLGYTYEQYF
>-|TRBJ2-7|-|TRBV5-6
TGTGCCAGCAGCTTGAGGGGCTCCTACGAGCAGTACTTC
CASSLRGSYEQYF
>once|TRBJ2-5|-|TRBV10-3
TGTGCCATCAGTCCCAGGTTGGAGTCCAATACTCAGGGGGAGACCCAGTACTTC
CAISPRLESNTQGETQYF
>-|TRBJ2-3|-|TRBV13
TGTGCCAGCAGGCGACTGGCCCATACGCAGTATTTT
CASRRLAHTQYF
>-|TRBJ2-7|-|TRBV5-6
TGTGCCAGCAGCTTGAATTACGAGCAGTACTTC
CASSLNYEQYF
>-|TRBJ2-5|TRBD1|TRBV19
TGTGCCAGCGTGGACAGGTATGGAGGCGAGACCCAGTACTTC
CASVDRYGGETQYF
>-|TRBJ2-1|-|TRBV4-1
TGCGCCAGCAGTAGAGGGCAGGGTACAAATGAGCAGTTCTTC
CASSRGQGTNEQFF
>few|TRBJ2-5|-|TRBV11-3
TGTGCCAGCAGCCAAAGACAGGTCTGGGGGGAGACCCAGTACTTC
CASSQRQVWGETQYF
>-|TRBJ2-1|TRBD1|TRBV7-8
TGTGCCAGCAGCGCGACAGGGCTACTTGAGCAGTTCTTC
CASSATGLLEQFF
>-|TRBJ1-5|-|TRBV10-3
TGTGCCATCAGTGGGGGCGGCTTTTCCAATCAGCCCCAGCATTTT
CAISGGGFSNQPQHF
>-|TRBJ2-4|-|TRBV6-5
TGTGCCAGCTGGTCGGCCCGGACCAAAAACATTCAGTACTTC
CASWSARTKNIQYF
>-|TRBJ2-7|-|TRBV7-9
TGTGCCAGCAGCTCCGGGCCGTGGGGGGACACGCACTTC
CASSSGPWGDTHF
>-|TRBJ2-2|-|TRBV15
TGTGCCACCAGCAGAGACCTCGGGATGAACACCGGGGAGCTGTTTTTT
CATSRDLGMNTGELFF
>-|TRBJ2-6|TRBD2|TRBV7-9
TGTGCCAGCAGCTTAGCGTGGGGGGGTGGCTCTGGGGCCAACGTCCTGACTTTC
CASSLAWGGGSGANVLTF
>once|TRBJ1-6|TRBD1|TRBV7-9
TGTGCCAGCAGCTTAGGGGACAGGGGGCCTAATTCACCCCTCCACTTT
CASSLGDRGPNSPLHF